The next 7 T cell receptor beta chains were all read from a single sample in a study of CD8+ T cells in alopecia areata (dated by TCRdb to the late 2010s). The method was the immunoSEQ multiplex PCR assay. RNA was extracted from all samples and reverse transcribed into cDNA as template for TCR sequencing. The immuneACCESS repertoire file appears here via TCRdb, limited to in-frame rearrangements. These files lack a portion of the clones; in checked studies, under half of the deficit traces to unresolved V genes, and the cause of the others is not known. The sample yields 95,000 to 120,000 clones; approximately 50% were counted once. The ten largest clones represent around a quarter of the sample. Sequenced input: NKG2D-low CD8+ T cells sorted from blood. The cell subset or site label of this sample denotes: sorted CD8+ NKG2D-low blood T cells. The receptors come from a human donor with alopecia areata.

This chain connects TRBV19 to TRBJ2-1, with a possible D match to TRBD1 (5 bases). This CDR3 has 15 amino acids. Trimming stripped 3 bases from V and 0 bases from J, with 9 bases between. From germline, CDR1 is LNHDA and CDR2 SQIVND (reference sequence). Here the CDR3 DNA reads TGTGCCAGTAGTATCTGGGGCAGCTCCTACAATGAGCAGTTCTTC. Amino acids: CASSIWGSSYNEQFF. Based on the CDR3 plus reference TRBV19 and TRBJ2-1, the full variable domain is DGGITQSPKYLFRKEGQNVTLSCEQNLNHDAMYWYRQDPGQGLRLIYYSQIVNDFQKGDIAEGYSVSREKKESFPLTVTSAQKNPTAFYLCASSIWGSSYNEQFFGPGTRLTVL.

The V and J genes are TRBV29-1 and TRBJ1-2; no clear D. Trimming stripped 2 bases from V and 8 bases from J, with 18 bases between. CDR3 size: 14 residues. Germline CDR1 and CDR2: SQVTM and ANQGSEA. CDR3 amino acids: CSVENEPPDSGYTF. In DNA form, the CDR3 reads TGCAGCGTTGAAAATGAGCCACCCGATTCCGGCTACACCTTC. Filled out from reference TRBV29-1 and TRBJ1-2, the complete variable domain reads SAVISQKPSRDICQRGTSLTIQCQVDSQVTMMFWYRQQPGQSLTLIATANQGSEATYESGFVIDKFPISRPNLTFSTLTVSNMSPEDSSIYLCSVENEPPDSGYTFGSGTRLTVV.

This clone was detected a few times. J is TRBJ2-2 and V is TRBV7-9; the D gene is possibly TRBD2 (6 bases). CDR3 length equals 15 residues. The germline V gene encodes CDR1 SEHNR and CDR2 FQNEAQ (reference sequence). The ends were cut back, 6 bases at V and 3 bases at J, with 14 bases in the middle. The CDR3 here is CASRGGISDTGELFF. CDR3 nucleotides: TGTGCCAGCAGAGGCGGGATTTCGGACACCGGGGAGCTGTTTTTT. Filled out from reference TRBV7-9 and TRBJ2-2, the complete variable domain reads DTGVSQNPRHKITKRGQNVTFRCDPISEHNRLYWYRQTLGQGPEFLTYFQNEAQLEKSRLLSDRFSAERPKGSFSTLEIQRTEQGDSAMYLCASRGGISDTGELFFGEGSRLTVL.

This clone has just a few counts. The gene calls are TRBV4-1 and TRBJ2-1; TRBD1 matches at 7 bases. Germline V CDR1 and CDR2: MGHRA, YSYEKL. The CDR3 is 16 residues long. V trimming: 3 bases; J trimming: 10 bases; junction bases outside the gene matches: 15. CDR3 bases: TGCGCCAGCAGCCAGGGCCCCGGGACAGCCGCCGGGGAGCAGTTCTTC. As protein: CASSQGPGTAAGEQFF.

The rearrangement links TRBV27 to TRBJ2-1, with 11 bases fitting TRBD2. This CDR3 comprises 16 residues. Per germline, CDR1 MNHEY and CDR2 SMNVEV (reference sequence). The junction had 7 bases not matched to a gene; V was cut back by 5 bases and J by 4 bases. The CDR3 DNA reads as TGTGCCAGCAGTGCCACCGGGACTAGCGGTTACAATGAGCAGTTCTTC. Protein: CASSATGTSGYNEQFF.

The chain uses TRBV7-6 and TRBJ1-1; 7 bases are shared with TRBD1. The V and J ends lost 5 bases and 1 base, in that order; junction bases with no gene match: 4. The CDR3 has 14 residues. From germline, CDR1 is SGHVS and CDR2 FNYEAQ. The CDR3 bases are TGTGCCAGCAGCGAGAACAGGGGGAACACTGAAGCTTTCTTT. It is translated as CASSENRGNTEAFF. Combining the CDR3 with reference TRBV7-6 and TRBJ1-1 gives the whole variable domain GAGVSQSPRYKVTKRGQDVALRCDPISGHVSLYWYRQALGQGPEFLTYFNYEAQQDKSGLPNDRFSAERPEGSISTLTIQRTEQRDSAMYRCASSENRGNTEAFFGQGTRLTVV.

The chain has TRBV27 and TRBJ2-7; 7 nucleotides line up with TRBD1. The CDR3 is 13 residues long. Germline V gene sequence: CDR1 MNHEY, CDR2 SMNVEV (reference sequence). The junction had 5 bases not matched to a gene; V was cut back by 6 bases and J by 3 bases. The CDR3 loop is CASSRGGYYEQYF. DNA of the CDR3: TGTGCCAGCAGCAGAGGGGGCTACTACGAGCAGTACTTC.